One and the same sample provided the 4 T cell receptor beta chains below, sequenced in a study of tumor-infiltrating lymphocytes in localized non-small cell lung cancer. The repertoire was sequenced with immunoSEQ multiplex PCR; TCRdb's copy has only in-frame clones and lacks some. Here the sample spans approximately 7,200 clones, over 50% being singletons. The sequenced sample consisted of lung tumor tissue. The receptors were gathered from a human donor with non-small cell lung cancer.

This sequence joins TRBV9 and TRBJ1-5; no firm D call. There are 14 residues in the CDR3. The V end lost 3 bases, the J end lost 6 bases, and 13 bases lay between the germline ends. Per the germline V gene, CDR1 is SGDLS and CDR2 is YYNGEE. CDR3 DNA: TGTGCCAGCAGCGGGACGGCAGAGATTCAGCCCCAGCATTTT. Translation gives CASSGTAEIQPQHF.

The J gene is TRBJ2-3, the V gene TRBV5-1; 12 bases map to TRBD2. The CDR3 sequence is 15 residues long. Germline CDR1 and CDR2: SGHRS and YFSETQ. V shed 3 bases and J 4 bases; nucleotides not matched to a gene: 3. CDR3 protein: CASSSRTSGADTQYF. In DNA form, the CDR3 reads TGCGCCAGCAGCTCGCGGACTAGCGGGGCAGATACGCAGTATTTT. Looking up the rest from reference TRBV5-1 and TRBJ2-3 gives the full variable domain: KAGVTQTPRYLIKTRGQQVTLSCSPISGHRSVSWYQQTPGQGLQFLFEYFSETQRNKGNFPGRFSGRQFSNSRSEMNVSTLELGDSALYLCASSSRTSGADTQYFGPGTRLTVL.

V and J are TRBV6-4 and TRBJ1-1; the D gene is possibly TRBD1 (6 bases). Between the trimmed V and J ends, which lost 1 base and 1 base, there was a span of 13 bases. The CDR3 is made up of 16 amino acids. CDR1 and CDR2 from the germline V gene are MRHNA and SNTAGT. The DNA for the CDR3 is TGTGCCAGCAGTGACTTACCGGGACAAGAGAACACTGAAGCTTTCTTT. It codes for CASSDLPGQENTEAFF.

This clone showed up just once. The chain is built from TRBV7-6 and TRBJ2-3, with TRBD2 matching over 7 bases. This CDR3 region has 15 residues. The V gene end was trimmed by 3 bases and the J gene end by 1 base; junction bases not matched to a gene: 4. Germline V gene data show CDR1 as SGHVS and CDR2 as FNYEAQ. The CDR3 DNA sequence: TGTGCCAGCAGCTTCTCGGCGGGGGGCACAGATACGCAGTATTTT. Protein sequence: CASSFSAGGTDTQYF.